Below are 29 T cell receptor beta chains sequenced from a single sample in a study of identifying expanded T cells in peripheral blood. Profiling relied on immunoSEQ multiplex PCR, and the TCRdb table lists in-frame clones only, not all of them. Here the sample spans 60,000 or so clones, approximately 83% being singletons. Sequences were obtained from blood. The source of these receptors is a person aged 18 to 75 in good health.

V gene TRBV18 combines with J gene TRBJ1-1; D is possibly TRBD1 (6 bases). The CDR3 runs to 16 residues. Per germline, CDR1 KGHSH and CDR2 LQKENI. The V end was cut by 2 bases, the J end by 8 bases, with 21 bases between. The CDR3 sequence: CASSPASTGSRSEAFF. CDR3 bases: TGTGCCAGCTCACCAGCTTCCACAGGGTCGAGGAGCGAAGCTTTCTTT.

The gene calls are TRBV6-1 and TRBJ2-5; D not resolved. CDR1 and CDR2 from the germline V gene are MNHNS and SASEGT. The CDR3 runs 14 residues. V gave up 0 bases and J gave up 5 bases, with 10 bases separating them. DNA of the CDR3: TGTGCCAGCAGTGAAGCCCGGGCCCCCGAGACCCAGTACTTC. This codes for CASSEARAPETQYF.

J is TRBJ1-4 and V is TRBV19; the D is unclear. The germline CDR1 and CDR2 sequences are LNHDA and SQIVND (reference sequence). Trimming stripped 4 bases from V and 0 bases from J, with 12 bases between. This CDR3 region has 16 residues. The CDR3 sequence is CASSTTQLATNEKLFF. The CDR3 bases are TGTGCCAGTAGTACCACACAGCTTGCAACTAATGAAAAACTGTTTTTT.

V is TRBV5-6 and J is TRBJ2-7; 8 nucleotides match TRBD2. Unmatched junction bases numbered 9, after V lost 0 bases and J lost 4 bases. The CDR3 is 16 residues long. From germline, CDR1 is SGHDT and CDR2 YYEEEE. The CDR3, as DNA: TGTGCCAGCAGCTTGGGCTGGACGGGAGGGCAGTACGAGCAGTACTTC. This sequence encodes CASSLGWTGGQYEQYF.

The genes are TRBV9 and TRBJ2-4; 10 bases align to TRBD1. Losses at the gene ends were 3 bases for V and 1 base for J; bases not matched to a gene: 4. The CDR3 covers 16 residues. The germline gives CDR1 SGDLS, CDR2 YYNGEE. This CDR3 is CASSGQGATAKNIQYF. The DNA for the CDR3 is TGTGCCAGCAGCGGACAGGGGGCTACGGCCAAAAACATTCAGTACTTC.

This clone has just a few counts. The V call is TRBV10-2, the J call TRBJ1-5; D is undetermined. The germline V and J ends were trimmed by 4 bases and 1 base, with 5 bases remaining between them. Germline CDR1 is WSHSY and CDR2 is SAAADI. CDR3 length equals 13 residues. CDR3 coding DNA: TGCGCCAGCAGTGGAGACAGCAATCAGCCCCAGCATTTT. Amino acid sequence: CASSGDSNQPQHF.

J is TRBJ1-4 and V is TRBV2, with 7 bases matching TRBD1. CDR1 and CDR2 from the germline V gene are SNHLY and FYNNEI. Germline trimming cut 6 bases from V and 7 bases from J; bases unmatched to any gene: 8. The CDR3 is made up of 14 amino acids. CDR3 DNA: TGTGCCAGCAGCGCACAGGGGATCGGTGAAAAACTGTTTTTT. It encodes CASSAQGIGEKLFF.

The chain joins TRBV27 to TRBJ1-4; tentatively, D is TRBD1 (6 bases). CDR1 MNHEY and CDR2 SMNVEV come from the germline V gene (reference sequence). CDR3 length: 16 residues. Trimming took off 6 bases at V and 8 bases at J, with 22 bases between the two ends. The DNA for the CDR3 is TGTGCCAGCAGATTCCGGTATGGGGGGGCAAACGAAAAACTGTTTTTT. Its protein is CASRFRYGGANEKLFF.

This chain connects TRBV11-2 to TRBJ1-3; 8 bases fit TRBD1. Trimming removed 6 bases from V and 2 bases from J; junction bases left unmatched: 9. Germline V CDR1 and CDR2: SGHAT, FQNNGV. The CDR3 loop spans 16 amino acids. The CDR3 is CASRGGTGSAGNTIYF. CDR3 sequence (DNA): TGTGCCAGCAGGGGGGGGACAGGATCTGCTGGAAACACCATATATTTT. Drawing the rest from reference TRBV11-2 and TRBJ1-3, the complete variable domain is EAGVAQSPRYKIIEKRQSVAFWCNPISGHATLYWYQQILGQGPKLLIQFQNNGVVDDSQLPKDRFSAERLKGVDSTLKIQPAKLEDSAVYLCASRGGTGSAGNTIYFGEGSWLTVV.

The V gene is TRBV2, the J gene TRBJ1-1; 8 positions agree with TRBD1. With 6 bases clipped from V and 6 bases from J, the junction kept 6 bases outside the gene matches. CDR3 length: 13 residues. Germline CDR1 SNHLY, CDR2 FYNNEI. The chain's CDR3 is CASSPQGAAEAFF. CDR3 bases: TGTGCCAGCAGCCCCCAGGGGGCTGCTGAAGCTTTCTTT.

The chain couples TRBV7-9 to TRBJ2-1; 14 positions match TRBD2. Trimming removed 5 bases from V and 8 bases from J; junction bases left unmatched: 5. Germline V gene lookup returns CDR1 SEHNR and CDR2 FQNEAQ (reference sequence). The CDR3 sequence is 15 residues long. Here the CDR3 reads CASSLGTSGGDEQFF. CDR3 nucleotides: TGTGCCAGCAGCCTCGGGACTAGCGGGGGCGATGAGCAGTTCTTC.

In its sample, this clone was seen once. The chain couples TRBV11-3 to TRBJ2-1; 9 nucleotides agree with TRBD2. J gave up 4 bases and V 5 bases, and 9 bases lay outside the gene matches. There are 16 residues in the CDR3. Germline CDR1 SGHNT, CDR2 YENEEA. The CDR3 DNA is TGTGCCAGCAGCCGTCTAGCGGGGACTCCTTACAATGAGCAGTTCTTC. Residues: CASSRLAGTPYNEQFF.

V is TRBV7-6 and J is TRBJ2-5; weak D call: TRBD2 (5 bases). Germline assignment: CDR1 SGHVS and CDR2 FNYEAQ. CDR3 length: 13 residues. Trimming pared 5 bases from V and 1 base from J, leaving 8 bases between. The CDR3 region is CASSLGLQETQYF. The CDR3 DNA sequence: TGTGCCAGCAGCCTCGGACTCCAAGAGACCCAGTACTTC. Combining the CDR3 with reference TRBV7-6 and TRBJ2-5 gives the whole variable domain GAGVSQSPRYKVTKRGQDVALRCDPISGHVSLYWYRQALGQGPEFLTYFNYEAQQDKSGLPNDRFSAERPEGSISTLTIQRTEQRDSAMYRCASSLGLQETQYFGPGTRLLVL.

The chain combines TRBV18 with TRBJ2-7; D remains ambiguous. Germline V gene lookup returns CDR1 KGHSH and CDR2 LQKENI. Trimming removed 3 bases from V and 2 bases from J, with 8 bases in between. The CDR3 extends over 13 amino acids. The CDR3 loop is CASSPEMTYEQYF. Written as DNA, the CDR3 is TGTGCCAGCTCACCGGAGATGACCTACGAGCAGTACTTC.

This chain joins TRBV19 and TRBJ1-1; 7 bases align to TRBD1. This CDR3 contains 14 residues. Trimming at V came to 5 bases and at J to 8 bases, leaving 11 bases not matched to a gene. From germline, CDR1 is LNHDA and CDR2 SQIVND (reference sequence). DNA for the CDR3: TGTGCCAGTAGTTCGTCCAACAGGGGAGGGGAAGCTTTCTTT. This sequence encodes CASSSSNRGGEAFF.

The CDR3 DNA reads TGTGCCTGGAGTGCAGGGGTCGTGGCGGAGACCCAGTACTTC. It specifies CAWSAGVVAETQYF. J is TRBJ2-5 and V is TRBV30; possible D gene TRBD1, 6 bases. This CDR3 is built from 14 residues. V gave up 1 base and J gave up 5 bases, with 14 bases separating them. In germline, CDR1 is GTSNPN, CDR2 SVGIG (reference sequence).

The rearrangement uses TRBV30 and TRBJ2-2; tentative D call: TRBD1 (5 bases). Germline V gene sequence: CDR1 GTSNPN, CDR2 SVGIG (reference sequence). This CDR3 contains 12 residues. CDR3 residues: CVGTGVAGELFF. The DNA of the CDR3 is TGTGTAGGAACAGGAGTAGCCGGGGAGCTGTTTTTT.

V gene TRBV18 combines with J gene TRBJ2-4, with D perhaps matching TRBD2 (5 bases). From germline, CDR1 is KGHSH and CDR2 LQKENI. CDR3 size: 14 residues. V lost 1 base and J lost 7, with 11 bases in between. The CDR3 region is CASSPQGRGNIQYF. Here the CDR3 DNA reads TGTGCCAGCTCACCACAGGGTAGAGGGAACATTCAGTACTTC.

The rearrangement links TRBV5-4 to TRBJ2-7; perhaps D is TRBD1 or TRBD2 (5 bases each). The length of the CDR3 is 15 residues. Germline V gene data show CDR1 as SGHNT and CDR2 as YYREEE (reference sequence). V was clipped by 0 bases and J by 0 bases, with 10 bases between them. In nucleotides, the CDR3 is TGTGCCAGCAGCTTGGGGTGGGGGAGCTCCTACGAGCAGTACGTC. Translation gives CASSLGWGSSYEQYV.

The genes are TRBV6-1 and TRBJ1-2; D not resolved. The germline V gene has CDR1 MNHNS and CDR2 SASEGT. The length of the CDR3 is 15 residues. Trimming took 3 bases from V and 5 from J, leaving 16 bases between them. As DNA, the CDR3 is TGTGCCAGCAGTGATGCGTATTCTCTAGCTTATGGCTACACCTTC. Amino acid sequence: CASSDAYSLAYGYTF.

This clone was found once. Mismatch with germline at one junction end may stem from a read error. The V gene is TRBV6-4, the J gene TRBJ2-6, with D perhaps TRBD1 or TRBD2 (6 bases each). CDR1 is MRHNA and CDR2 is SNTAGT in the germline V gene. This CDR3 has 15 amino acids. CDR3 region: CAISGGGTGANVLTF. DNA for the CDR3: TGTGCCATCAGTGGAGGGGGGACGGGGGCCAACGTCCTGACTTTC.

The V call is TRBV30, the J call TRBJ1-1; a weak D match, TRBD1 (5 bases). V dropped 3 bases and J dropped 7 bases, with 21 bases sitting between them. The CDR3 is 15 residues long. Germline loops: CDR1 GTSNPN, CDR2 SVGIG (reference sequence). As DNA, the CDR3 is TGTGCCTGGAGCACGTCGGAGGGGCTAAGGCTTGAAGCTTTCTTT. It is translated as CAWSTSEGLRLEAFF.

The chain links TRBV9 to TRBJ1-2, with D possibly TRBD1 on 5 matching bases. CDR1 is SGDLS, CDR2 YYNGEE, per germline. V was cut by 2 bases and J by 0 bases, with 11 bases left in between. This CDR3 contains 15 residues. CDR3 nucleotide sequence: TGTGCCAGCAGCGTCGAAGGGGATTCTAACTATGGCTACACCTTC. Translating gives CASSVEGDSNYGYTF.

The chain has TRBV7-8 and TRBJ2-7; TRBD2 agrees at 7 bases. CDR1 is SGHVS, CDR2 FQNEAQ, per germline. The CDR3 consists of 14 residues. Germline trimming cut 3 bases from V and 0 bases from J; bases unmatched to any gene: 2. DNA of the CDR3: TGTGCCAGCAGCTTTGGCGGGAGCTCCTACGAGCAGTACTTC. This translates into CASSFGGSSYEQYF.

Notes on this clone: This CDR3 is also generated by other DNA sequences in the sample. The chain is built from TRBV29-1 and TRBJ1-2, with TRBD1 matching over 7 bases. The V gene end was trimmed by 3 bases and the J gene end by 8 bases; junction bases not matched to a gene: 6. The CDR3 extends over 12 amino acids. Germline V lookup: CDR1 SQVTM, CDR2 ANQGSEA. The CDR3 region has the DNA TGCAGCGTTGATAGACAGGGTGGCGGCTACACCTTC. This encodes CSVDRQGGGYTF.

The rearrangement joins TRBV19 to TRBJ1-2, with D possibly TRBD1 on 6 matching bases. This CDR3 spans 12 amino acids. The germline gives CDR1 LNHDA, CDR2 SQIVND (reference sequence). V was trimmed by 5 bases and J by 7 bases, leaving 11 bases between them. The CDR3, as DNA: TGTGCCAGTAGTGTCGACAGGACTGGCTACACCTTC. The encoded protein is CASSVDRTGYTF.

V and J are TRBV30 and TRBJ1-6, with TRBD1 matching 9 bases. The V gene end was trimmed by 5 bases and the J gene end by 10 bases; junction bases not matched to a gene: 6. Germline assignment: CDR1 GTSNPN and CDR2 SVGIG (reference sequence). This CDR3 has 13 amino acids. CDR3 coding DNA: TGTGCCTGGGTGACAGGGGGGAACTCACCCCTCCACTTT. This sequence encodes CAWVTGGNSPLHF.

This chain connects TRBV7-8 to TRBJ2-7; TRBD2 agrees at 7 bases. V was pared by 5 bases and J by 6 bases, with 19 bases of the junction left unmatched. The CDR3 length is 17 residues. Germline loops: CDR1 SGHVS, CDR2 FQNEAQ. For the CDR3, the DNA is TGTGCCAGCAGCCCCGTTGGGGGAGGGTCTTCTTTTCTCGAGCAGTACTTC. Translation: CASSPVGGGSSFLEQYF.

CDR3 region: CASSPVGNTIYF. DNA of the CDR3: TGTGCCAGCAGCCCCGTTGGAAACACCATATATTTT. V gene TRBV7-9 combines with J gene TRBJ1-3, with D unresolved. Germline CDR1 SEHNR, CDR2 FQNEAQ (reference sequence). V lost 5 bases and J lost 3, with 5 bases in between. This CDR3 is built from 12 residues.